This record looks at one T cell receptor beta chain sequence and its context. Its antigen is unknown. Base qualities were left out, and no much larger clone turns up one base away. This sample is part of a study of identical twins (dated by TCRdb to about 2016). With regard to the full study: TCR alpha and beta repertoires from monozygotic twins, unrelated adults of various ages and cord blood were deep-sequenced to test whether fetal clonotypes persist. Replicate twin experiments were performed at different times using different library preparation protocols to rule out contamination.

The germline V gene encodes CDR1 SGHDN and CDR2 FVKESK. Spanning cysteine to phenylalanine, the CDR3 consists of 15 amino acids. Here the CDR3 DNA is all that survives: 45 bases in frame from base 1. Trimming removed 0 bases from V and 6 bases from J, leaving 12 bases between the germline ends. The library was prepared using 5' RACE. The listed sequencing device is Illumina HiSeq 2000. Template switching introduced a universal primer binding site; the final cDNA contained a unique molecular identifier, enabling accurate counting of TCR cDNA molecules. First-strand cDNA for TCR alpha and beta chains was synthesized from specific primers in the conserved constant-segment region. Each cDNA library was double barcoded, with a SMART-Mk sample barcode plus Illumina barcodes, to control for contamination. TruSeq adapter sequences and Illumina sample barcodes were added in two successive PCR steps. Sequencing of the TCR alpha and beta cDNA libraries was done on the Illumina HiSeq platform using custom primers. The study's processing was this. MiGEC was used to process raw reads and extract unique molecular identifiers, and MiXCR was used to find CDR3 positions. For each individual, recombination models were inferred using an EM algorithm with the repgenHMM and IGoR tools. Shared clonotype analysis was performed with the tcR package in R, normalizing sharing by the product of cloneset sizes. To study raw recombination free of thymic and clonal selection effects, out-of-frame nonproductive sequences were analyzed. TCRdb passed the public sequencing reads through fastp at Q25 and MiXCR, retaining productive beta sequences. Duplicate CDR3 protein sequences are folded into a single record with the most common DNA and genes. These V and J calls rely on TCRdb rather than the paper's analysis. Across this sample there are 200,000 to 250,000 distinct CDR3 sequences, with roughly 7% seen only once. The leading ten clones occupy 3.6% of the sample.

Overall study results and their limits: Excess twin sharing in beta out-of-frame sequences was weaker because fewer shared sequences lowered the signal-to-noise ratio. Because the same donors could not be followed over many years, conclusions were based on cross-sectional statistical analysis. Invariant T cells such as MAIT and iNKT could partly confound zero-insertion analyses, though diverse VJ usage argued against this for most clonotypes. Compared with coincidental sharing between unrelated individuals, an excess of low generation-probability sequences was observed among out-of-frame TCR alpha sequences shared between twins. Abundant cord blood beta clonotypes had fewer insertions, young adult naive repertoires showed a similar but weaker trend, and memory repertoires showed no such trend. In monozygotic twins, recombination models systematically underestimated out-of-frame TCR alpha sharing, but the models matched the sharing seen between unrelated individuals.

Every donor was a healthy Caucasian. Three pairs of female monozygotic twins, all aged about 18 to 30 years, made up the twin cohort. Using Miltenyi CD45RO+ enrichment and human naive T-cell isolation kits, memory (CD45RO+) and naive T cells were isolated from PBMC. In addition, the sample was reused for a study of yellow fever vaccine responses in identical twins. Taken from the second paper: The T cell response to vaccination in identical twins was reported by the authors to appear partly convergent and partly personalized. In identical twins, the study followed T cell clones that responded to the vaccine with precision.

The sequenced sample consisted of memory (CD45RO+) T cells sorted from blood. Explained via the paper, the cell subset or site label denotes: CD45RO+ enriched T cells. This receptor was obtained from a young woman in good health. The chain links TRBV14 with TRBJ2-4, with the identity of the D gene unclear. The bases read TGTGCCAGCAGCCAAGATGGGGTATTAAGAAACATTCAGTACTTC. Translated, this is CASSQDGVLRNIQYF.